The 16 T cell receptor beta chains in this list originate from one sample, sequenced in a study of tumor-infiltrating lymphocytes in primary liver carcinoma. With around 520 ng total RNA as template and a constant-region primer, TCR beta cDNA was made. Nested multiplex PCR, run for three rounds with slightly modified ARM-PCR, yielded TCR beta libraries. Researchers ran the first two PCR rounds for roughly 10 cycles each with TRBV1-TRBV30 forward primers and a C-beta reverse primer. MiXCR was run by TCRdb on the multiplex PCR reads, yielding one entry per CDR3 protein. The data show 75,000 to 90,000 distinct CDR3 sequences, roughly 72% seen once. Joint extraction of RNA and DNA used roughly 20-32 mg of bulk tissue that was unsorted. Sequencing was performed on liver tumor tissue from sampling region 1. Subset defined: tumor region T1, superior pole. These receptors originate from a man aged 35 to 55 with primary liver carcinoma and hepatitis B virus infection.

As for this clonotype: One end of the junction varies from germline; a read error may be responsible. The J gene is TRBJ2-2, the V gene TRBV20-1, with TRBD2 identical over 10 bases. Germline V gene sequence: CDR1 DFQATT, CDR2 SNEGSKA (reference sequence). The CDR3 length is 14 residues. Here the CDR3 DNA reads TGCAGTGCTAGGCTAGCGGGAGCGGACGGGGAACTGTTTTTT. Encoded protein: CSARLAGADGELFF.

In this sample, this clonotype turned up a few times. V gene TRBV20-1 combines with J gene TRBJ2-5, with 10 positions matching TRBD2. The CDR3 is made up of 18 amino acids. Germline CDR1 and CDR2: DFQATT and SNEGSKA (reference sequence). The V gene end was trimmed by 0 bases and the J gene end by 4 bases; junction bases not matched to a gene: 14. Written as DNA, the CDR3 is TGCAGTGCTAGAGATCTCAGGGCTAGCGGGAGAGCTCGAGAGACCCAGTACTTC. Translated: CSARDLRASGRARETQYF.

The DNA of the CDR3 is TGTGTCAGTAGCTCACGGGACAGCCCCAGCTCCTACAATGAGCAGTTCTTC. Residues: CVSSSRDSPSSYNEQFF. This chain links TRBV5-6 with TRBJ2-1, with 7 bases identical to TRBD1. In germline, CDR1 is SGHDT, CDR2 YYEEEE. CDR3 length: 17 amino acids.

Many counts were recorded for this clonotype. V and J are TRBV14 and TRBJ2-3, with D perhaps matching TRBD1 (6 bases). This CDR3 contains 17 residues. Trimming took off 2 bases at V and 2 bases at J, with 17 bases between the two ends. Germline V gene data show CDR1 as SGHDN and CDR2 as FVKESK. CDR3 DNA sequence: TGTGCCAGCAGCCAAAGGGGGAGCGGACCTTCCACAGATACGCAGTATTTT. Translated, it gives CASSQRGSGPSTDTQYF.

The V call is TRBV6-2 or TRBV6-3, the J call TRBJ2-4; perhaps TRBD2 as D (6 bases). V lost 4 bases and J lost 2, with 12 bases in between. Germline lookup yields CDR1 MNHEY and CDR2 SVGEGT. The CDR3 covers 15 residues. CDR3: CASSWASVTKNIQYF. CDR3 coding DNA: TGTGCCAGCAGTTGGGCTAGCGTGACCAAAAACATTCAGTACTTC.

The CDR3: CRAPRGEEGELFF. The CDR3 DNA reads TGCAGGGCCCCAAGGGGTGAGGAGGGGGAGCTGTTTTTT. The chain is built from TRBV29-1 and TRBJ2-2, with D perhaps matching TRBD1 (5 bases). Germline V lookup: CDR1 SQVTM, CDR2 ANQGSEA. The CDR3 consists of 13 residues.

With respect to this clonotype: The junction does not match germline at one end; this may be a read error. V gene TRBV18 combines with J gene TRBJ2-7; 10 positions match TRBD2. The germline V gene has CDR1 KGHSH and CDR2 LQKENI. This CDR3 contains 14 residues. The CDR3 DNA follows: TGTGCCAGCTCACCAAGCGGGAGGGGGAACGAACAGTACTTC. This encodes CASSPSGRGNEQYF.

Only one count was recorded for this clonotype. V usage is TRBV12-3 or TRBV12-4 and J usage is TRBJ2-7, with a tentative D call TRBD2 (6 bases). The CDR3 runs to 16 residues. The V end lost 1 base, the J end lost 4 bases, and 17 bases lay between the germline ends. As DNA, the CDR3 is TGTGCCAGCAGTTTAGGAACCGGGGCAGGGAGGTACGAGCAGTACTTC. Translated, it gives CASSLGTGAGRYEQYF.

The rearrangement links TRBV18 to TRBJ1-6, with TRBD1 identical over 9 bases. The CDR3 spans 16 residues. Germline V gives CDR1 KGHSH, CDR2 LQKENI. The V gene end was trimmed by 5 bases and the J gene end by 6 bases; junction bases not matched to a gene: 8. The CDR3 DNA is TGTGCCAGCTCAACAGCCGGGACAGGGCTTAATTCACCCCTCCACTTT. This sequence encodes CASSTAGTGLNSPLHF. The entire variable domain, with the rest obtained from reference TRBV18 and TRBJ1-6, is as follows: NAGVMQNPRHLVRRRGQEARLRCSPMKGHSHVYWYRQLPEEGLKFMVYLQKENIIDESGMPKERFSAEFPKEGPSILRIQQVVRGDSAAYFCASSTAGTGLNSPLHFGNGTRLTVT.

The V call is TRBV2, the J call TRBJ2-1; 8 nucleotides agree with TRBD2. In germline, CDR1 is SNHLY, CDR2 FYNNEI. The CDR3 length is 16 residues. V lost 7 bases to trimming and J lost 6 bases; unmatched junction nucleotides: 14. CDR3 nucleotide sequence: TGTGCCAGCAATCCCCCAACAGCGGGAGCTAGCAATGAGCAGTTCTTC. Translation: CASNPPTAGASNEQFF.

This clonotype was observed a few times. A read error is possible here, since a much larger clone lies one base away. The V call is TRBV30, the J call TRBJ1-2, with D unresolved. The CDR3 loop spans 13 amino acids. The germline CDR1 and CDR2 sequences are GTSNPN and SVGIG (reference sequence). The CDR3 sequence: CAWSSGSNYDYTF. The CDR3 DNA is TGTGCCTGGAGTTCCGGGAGTAACTATGACTACACCTTC. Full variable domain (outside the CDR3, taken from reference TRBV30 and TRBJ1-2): SQTIHQWPATLVQPVGSPLSLECTVEGTSNPNLYWYRQAAGRGLQLLFYSVGIGQISSEVPQNLSASRPQDRQFILSSKKLLLSDSGFYLCAWSSGSNYDYTFGSGTRLTVV.

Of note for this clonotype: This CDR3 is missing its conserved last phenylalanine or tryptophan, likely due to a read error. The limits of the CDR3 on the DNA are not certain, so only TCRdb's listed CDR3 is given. The CDR3 loop reads CSVRLGRSTDTLYL. The chain carries TRBV29-1 and TRBJ2-3; the table's D gene call, TRBD2, was not cross checked with the DNA. The length of the CDR3 is 14 amino acids, counting both ends. In germline, CDR1 is SQVTM, CDR2 ANQGSEA.

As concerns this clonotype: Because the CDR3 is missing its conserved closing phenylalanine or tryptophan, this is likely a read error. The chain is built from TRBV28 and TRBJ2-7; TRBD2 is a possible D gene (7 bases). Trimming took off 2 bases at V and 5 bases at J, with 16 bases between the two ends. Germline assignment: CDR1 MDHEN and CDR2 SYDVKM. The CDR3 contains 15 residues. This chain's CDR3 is CASSLRGGWRDEQYL. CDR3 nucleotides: TGTGCCAGCAGTTTAAGGGGGGGATGGAGGGACGAGCAGTACCTC.

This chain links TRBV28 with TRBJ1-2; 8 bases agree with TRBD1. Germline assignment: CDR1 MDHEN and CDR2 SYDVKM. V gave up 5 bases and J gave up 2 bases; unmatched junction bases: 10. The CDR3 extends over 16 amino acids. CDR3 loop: CASSPPPWTGNYGYTF. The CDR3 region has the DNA TGTGCCAGCAGTCCCCCTCCTTGGACAGGGAACTATGGCTACACCTTC.

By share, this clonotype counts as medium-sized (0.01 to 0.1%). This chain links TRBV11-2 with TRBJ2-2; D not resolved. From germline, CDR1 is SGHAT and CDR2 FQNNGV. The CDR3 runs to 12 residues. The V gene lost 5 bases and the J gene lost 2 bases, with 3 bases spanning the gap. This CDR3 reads CASSTNTGELFF. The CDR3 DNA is TGTGCCAGCAGCACAAACACCGGGGAGCTGTTTTTT. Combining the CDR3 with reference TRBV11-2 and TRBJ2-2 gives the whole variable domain EAGVAQSPRYKIIEKRQSVAFWCNPISGHATLYWYQQILGQGPKLLIQFQNNGVVDDSQLPKDRFSAERLKGVDSTLKIQPAKLEDSAVYLCASSTNTGELFFGEGSRLTVL.

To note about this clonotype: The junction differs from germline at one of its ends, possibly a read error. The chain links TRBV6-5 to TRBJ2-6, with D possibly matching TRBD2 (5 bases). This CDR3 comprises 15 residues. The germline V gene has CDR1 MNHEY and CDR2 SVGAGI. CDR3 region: CASTNRLVGVNVLTF. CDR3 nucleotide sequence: TGTGCCAGCACCAACAGACTGGTCGGGGTCAACGTCCTGACTTTC.